These T cell receptor beta chains were read from a single sample in a study of cytomegalovirus exposure and HLA in healthy donors. Sequencing used immunoSEQ multiplex PCR; TCRdb keeps in-frame clones, though not all of them. Among 120,000 to 150,000 clones listed, 85% to 90% were seen once. Sequences were obtained from PBMCs. These receptor sequences come from a man between 18 and 35 years old in good health and CMV-seronegative. Both conserved end residues are part of each CDR3. The order of the fields is clone size, J gene, V gene, D gene, CDR3 protein, CDR3 DNA. The D gene is left open where the match is weak. Clone size appears in some rows only: once, few, many, or a class for an expanded clone.

.	TRBJ2-3	TRBV7-2	.	CASSLVVGLTDTQYF	TGTGCCAGCAGCTTAGTGGTGGGACTGACAGATACGCAGTATTTT
.	TRBJ2-1	TRBV15	.	CATSRDTGNEQFF	TGTGCCACCAGTCGGGACACCGGCAATGAGCAGTTCTTC
.	TRBJ2-1	TRBV10-3	TRBD2	CAISEYGAGGTYNEQFF	TGTGCCATCAGTGAGTACGGAGCGGGGGGTACTTACAATGAGCAGTTCTTC
.	TRBJ2-5	TRBV6-5	TRBD1	CASSPTGGQETQYF	TGTGCCAGCAGTCCTACAGGGGGCCAAGAGACCCAGTACTTC
once	TRBJ1-5	TRBV10-3	.	CATRGRGSNQPQHF	TGTGCCACCAGAGGTAGGGGTAGCAATCAGCCCCAGCATTTT
once	TRBJ2-1	TRBV11-2	.	CASSLVRIMGSHEQFF	TGTGCCAGCAGCTTAGTCAGGATCATGGGGAGTCATGAGCAGTTCTTC
.	TRBJ2-3	TRBV2	.	CASTRGTDTQYF	TGTGCCAGCACTCGGGGTACAGATACGCAGTATTTT
.	TRBJ2-5	TRBV7-7	.	CASSFGAEETQYF	TGTGCCAGCAGCTTTGGGGCAGAAGAGACCCAGTACTTC
.	TRBJ2-7	TRBV11-2	.	CASSFGGYEQYF	TGTGCCAGCAGCTTTGGAGGGTACGAGCAGTACTTC
once	TRBJ2-7	TRBV6-1	TRBD1	CTTTRLQGAEEQYF	TGTACCACCACGAGATTGCAGGGGGCTGAGGAGCAGTACTTC
.	TRBJ1-2	TRBV6-5	.	CASSHTGGNYGYTF	TGTGCCAGCAGTCACACCGGCGGGAACTATGGCTACACCTTC
.	TRBJ1-2	TRBV6-5	.	CASSPRVNYGYTF	TGTGCCAGCAGTCCTCGGGTCAACTATGGCTACACCTTC
.	TRBJ2-7	TRBV5-1	.	CASSLGEGAYEQYF	TGCGCCAGCAGCTTGGGGGAGGGGGCCTACGAGCAGTACTTC
once	TRBJ1-1	TRBV7-8	.	CASSFQTEMNTEAFF	TGTGCCAGCAGCTTCCAGACAGAAATGAACACTGAAGCTTTCTTT
.	TRBJ2-3	TRBV5-1	.	CASSGTPSGGGTDTQYF	TGCGCCAGCAGCGGGACCCCTAGCGGAGGGGGAACAGATACGCAGTATTTT
.	TRBJ2-7	TRBV5-1	.	CASSLLTGRDEQYF	TGCGCCAGCAGCTTGCTGACAGGAAGGGACGAGCAGTACTTC
.	TRBJ2-7	TRBV7-9	TRBD2	CASSLVGGLADQPTYEQYF	TGTGCCAGCAGCTTAGTCGGGGGACTAGCGGACCAACCCACCTACGAGCAGTACTTC
.	TRBJ1-1	TRBV6-5	.	CASSSQAPPTGEAFF	TGTGCCAGCAGTTCCCAGGCCCCCCCGACAGGTGAAGCTTTCTTT
.	TRBJ1-5	TRBV5-5	.	CASSLAPSQPQHF	TGTGCCAGCAGCTTGGCCCCATCCCAGCCCCAGCATTTT
many	TRBJ1-2	TRBV29-1	.	CSVPGRGDYGYTF	TGCAGCGTCCCCGGCAGGGGCGACTATGGCTACACCTTC
.	TRBJ2-7	TRBV6-5	.	CASSYSGVPSYEQYF	TGTGCCAGCAGTTACTCCGGGGTCCCTTCCTACGAGCAGTACTTC
.	TRBJ1-3	TRBV4-1	TRBD1	CASSQRDSSGNTIYF	TGCGCCAGCAGCCAACGGGACAGCTCTGGAAACACCATATATTTT
.	TRBJ2-1	TRBV28	TRBD2	CASRSSGRAWDEQFF	TGTGCCAGCAGATCTAGCGGGAGGGCCTGGGATGAGCAGTTCTTC
.	TRBJ2-6	TRBV2	.	CASRLTGSGANVLTF	TGTGCCAGCCGTTTGACGGGCTCTGGGGCCAACGTCCTGACTTTC
.	TRBJ1-5	TRBV28	.	CASSPSGFFNQPQHF	TGTGCCAGCAGTCCCTCAGGTTTTTTCAATCAGCCCCAGCATTTT
.	TRBJ2-1	TRBV2	TRBD2	CASSERLAGQRGQFF	TGTGCCAGCAGTGAAAGGCTAGCGGGTCAACGGGGGCAGTTCTTC
.	TRBJ2-6	TRBV28	.	CASSFAGDPSGANVLTF	TGTGCCAGCAGTTTTGCGGGTGACCCCTCTGGGGCCAACGTCCTGACTTTC
once	TRBJ1-2	TRBV28	.	CASSLPTKGHGYTF	TGTGCCAGCAGTTTACCTACAAAGGGGCATGGCTACACCTTC
.	TRBJ1-1	TRBV19	TRBD1	CASSTRTGRYTEAFF	TGTGCCAGTAGTACCCGGACAGGCCGATACACTGAAGCTTTCTTT
.	TRBJ2-7	TRBV19	.	CASSTGHPLGEQYF	TGTGCCAGTAGTACAGGACACCCCCTCGGGGAGCAGTACTTC
.	TRBJ2-3	TRBV29-1	.	CSVEDQGGEGSGDTQYF	TGCAGCGTTGAAGATCAAGGGGGTGAGGGGTCCGGAGATACGCAGTATTTT
.	TRBJ2-6	TRBV9	.	CASSVGADSGANVLTF	TGTGCCAGCAGCGTAGGGGCAGACTCTGGGGCCAACGTCCTGACTTTC
once	TRBJ2-5	TRBV10-3	TRBD2	CAISESTSGGETQYF	TGTGCCATCAGTGAGTCCACTAGCGGGGGAGAGACCCAGTACTTC
.	TRBJ2-1	TRBV30	TRBD2	CASPLAGNHNEQFF	TGTGCCAGCCCACTAGCGGGCAACCACAATGAGCAGTTCTTC
once	TRBJ2-7	TRBV12-5	.	CASGARLAYEQYF	TGTGCTAGTGGCGCACGACTAGCCTACGAGCAGTACTTC
.	TRBJ1-3	TRBV29-1	.	CSVAEGNSGNTIYF	TGCAGCGTTGCGGAGGGTAACTCTGGAAACACCATATATTTT
.	TRBJ2-7	TRBV5-1	TRBD2	CASSLSGGAQDEQYF	TGCGCCAGCAGCTTGAGCGGGGGGGCTCAGGACGAGCAGTACTTC
.	TRBJ2-5	TRBV5-1	.	CASSLGSRRQYQETQYF	TGCGCCAGCAGCTTGGGTAGTCGCCGACAGTACCAAGAGACCCAGTACTTC
.	TRBJ1-2	TRBV7-2	TRBD1	CASSLGQGAGGYTF	TGTGCCAGCAGCTTAGGACAGGGGGCAGGTGGCTACACCTTC
.	TRBJ2-1	TRBV15	TRBD2	CATSRVLAGGHNEQFF	TGTGCCACCAGCAGAGTACTAGCGGGGGGACACAATGAGCAGTTCTTC
once	TRBJ2-2	TRBV5-6	.	CASSLIPGLGAGELFF	TGTGCCAGCAGCTTGATTCCAGGGCTTGGCGCCGGGGAGCTGTTTTTT
few	TRBJ2-1	TRBV28	.	CASRRAAGAYNEQFF	TGTGCCAGCAGGAGAGCGGCAGGGGCTTACAATGAGCAGTTCTTC
.	TRBJ2-3	TRBV5-6	.	CASSTQLTDTQYF	TGTGCCAGCAGCACGCAACTCACAGATACGCAGTATTTT
.	TRBJ2-5	TRBV18	.	CASSPAGSETQYF	TGTGCCAGCTCACCAGCGGGATCGGAGACCCAGTACTTC
.	TRBJ2-7	TRBV30	TRBD2	CAWSQGLAGVEQYF	TGTGCCTGGAGCCAAGGACTAGCGGGAGTCGAGCAGTACTTC
.	TRBJ1-5	TRBV27	TRBD1	CASSSQGGNNQPQHF	TGTGCCAGCAGTTCTCAGGGGGGAAACAATCAGCCCCAGCATTTT
.	TRBJ2-7	TRBV18	TRBD1	CASSPGGQGYEQYF	TGTGCCAGCTCGCCAGGGGGACAGGGTTACGAGCAGTACTTC
.	TRBJ2-5	TRBV27	.	CASSLHRPRSQETQYF	TGTGCCAGCAGTTTACACCGACCGCGGTCCCAAGAGACCCAGTACTTC
.	TRBJ1-2	TRBV10-3	.	CAISEGVAGAGYGYTF	TGTGCCATCAGTGAGGGGGTTGCAGGGGCTGGGTATGGCTACACCTTC
few	TRBJ2-2	TRBV2	TRBD1	CASLKQGASGELFF	TGTGCCAGCTTAAAACAGGGGGCTTCCGGGGAGCTGTTTTTT
.	TRBJ2-3	TRBV5-1	.	CASSLFSLRAADTQYF	TGCGCCAGCAGCTTGTTTTCGCTCAGGGCAGCAGATACGCAGTATTTT
.	TRBJ2-7	TRBV28	TRBD2	CALGGNGYEQYF	TGTGCCCTGGGAGGGAATGGTTACGAGCAGTACTTC
few	TRBJ2-2	TRBV6-4	.	CASSTANTGELFF	TGTGCCAGCAGTACAGCGAACACCGGGGAGCTGTTTTTT
.	TRBJ2-6	TRBV9	.	CASSVGLLASGANVLTF	TGTGCCAGCAGCGTAGGACTGCTCGCCTCTGGGGCCAACGTCCTGACTTTC
once	TRBJ1-5	TRBV27	.	CASGDLWNNQPQHF	TGTGCCAGCGGGGACTTGTGGAACAATCAGCCCCAGCATTTT
.	TRBJ1-1	TRBV29-1	.	CSVAGSQRRGTEAFF	TGCAGCGTGGCGGGGTCTCAACGGCGGGGTACTGAAGCTTTCTTT
.	TRBJ2-7	TRBV19	TRBD1	CASSTSGTGSHEQYF	TGTGCCAGTAGTACTTCCGGGACAGGGTCTCACGAGCAGTACTTC
.	TRBJ1-1	TRBV28	.	CASSFWDREGTEAFF	TGTGCCAGCAGTTTCTGGGACCGGGAGGGCACTGAAGCTTTCTTT
.	TRBJ2-6	TRBV19	.	CASSIDGQTSSGANVLTF	TGTGCCAGTAGTATAGATGGACAGACCTCCTCTGGGGCCAACGTCCTGACTTTC